The clone carrying this TCR beta chain was counted a single time. This entry belongs to a study of cytomegalovirus exposure and HLA in healthy donors. PCR used 60 Vbeta primers and 13 Jbeta primers. Data came from immunoSEQ multiplex PCR; TCRdb stores just in-frame clones and leaves some out. The data show 250,000 to 350,000 clones, with 80% seen just once and about 0.28% held by the top ten. CDR3 size: 14 residues. In germline, CDR1 is MNHEY, CDR2 SMNVEV (reference sequence). V lost 6 bases and J 0 bases, leaving 11 bases between the germline ends. The J gene is TRBJ1-1, the V gene TRBV27; the D gene is possibly TRBD1 (5 bases). The source is a girl aged 2-10 years in good health and CMV-seronegative. Sequences were obtained from PBMCs. DNA for the CDR3: TGTGCCAGCAGCTTGACAGCCATGAACACTGAAGCTTTCTTT. Encoded protein: CASSLTAMNTEAFF.